The present T cell receptor (beta chain) was sequenced within a study of CD8 T cells in Susac syndrome. General study points: In its TCR sequencing and HLA analysis, the study acknowledged that the number of individuals was relatively small.

The RNA, roughly 0.5 to 1 ug, was put through reverse transcription using random hexamers. The CDR3 of TCR beta was amplified by immunoSEQ multiplex PCR across 54 Vbeta and 13 Jbeta. TCRdb passed the immunoSEQ multiplex PCR reads through MiXCR, listing each CDR3 protein once. This table holds about 210,000 distinct CDR3 sequences, about 95% found once. CD8+ and CD4+ T cells taken from blood had their TCR beta sequenced. The authors negatively isolated CD8+ and CD4+ T cells and FACS-enriched TEMRA cells. Regarding this clonotype: Its antigen is not known.

Material for sequencing was CD4+ T cells from PBMCs. This TCR came from a human donor with multiple sclerosis.

Here the CDR3 DNA reads TGTGCCAGCAGCGGGGACCTGCTTTATGGCTACACCTTC. Translated: CASSGDLLYGYTF. V usage is TRBV5-4 and J usage is TRBJ1-2; tentatively, D is TRBD1 (5 bases). V was trimmed by 4 bases and J by 5 bases, leaving 12 bases between them. The CDR3 has 13 amino acids. CDR1 SGHNT and CDR2 YYREEE come from the germline V gene (reference sequence).